What follows are 7 T cell receptor beta chains derived from one specimen sequenced in a study of cytomegalovirus exposure and HLA in healthy donors. Both 60 Vbeta primers and 13 Jbeta primers went into the PCR. Profiling relied on immunoSEQ multiplex PCR, and the TCRdb table lists in-frame clones only, not all of them. The sample lists 150,000 or so clones, nearly 80% occurring once. Specimen: PBMCs. Source of these receptors: a man in his forties in good health and CMV-seropositive.

The rearrangement joins TRBV7-3 to TRBJ2-7, with 7 nucleotides matching TRBD1. J lost 6 bases, V lost 5 bases, and 7 bases had no gene match. This CDR3 comprises 13 residues. From germline, CDR1 is SGHTA and CDR2 FQGTGA. In nucleotides, the CDR3 is TGTGCCAGCAGCGCCTACGACAGGGCCGAGCAGTACTTC. This codes for CASSAYDRAEQYF.

The chain combines TRBV28 with TRBJ2-7, with D maybe TRBD1 (5 bases). CDR1 is MDHEN and CDR2 is SYDVKM in the germline V gene. Trimming stripped 2 bases from V and 2 bases from J, with 13 bases between. There are 15 residues in the CDR3. The CDR3 DNA reads TGTGCCAGCAGTTTAGTAGGCACAGGCACCTACGAGCAGTACTTC. The encoded protein is CASSLVGTGTYEQYF.

The chain is built from TRBV7-9 and TRBJ2-2; tentatively, D is TRBD2 (6 bases). CDR3 length: 14 residues. Germline loops: CDR1 SEHNR, CDR2 FQNEAQ (reference sequence). With 5 bases removed from V and 9 bases from J, the gap between germline ends came to 16 bases. CDR3 nucleotide sequence: TGTGCCAGCAGCCCAATTCTCGCGGGGTGGGAGCTGTTTTTT. This codes for CASSPILAGWELFF.

V gene TRBV4-1 combines with J gene TRBJ2-1, with 7 bases fitting TRBD2. CDR1 is MGHRA and CDR2 is YSYEKL in the germline V gene. This CDR3 comprises 16 residues. V was clipped by 1 base and J by 0 bases; unmatched bases: 3. The CDR3 DNA reads TGCGCCAGCAGCCAAGTTGGCGGGAGCTCCTACAATGAGCAGTTCTTC. Translated: CASSQVGGSSYNEQFF.

The rearrangement uses TRBV2 and TRBJ2-7; 16 nucleotides align to TRBD2. The CDR3 runs 18 residues. Losses at the gene ends were 8 bases for V and 1 base for J; bases not matched to a gene: 11. The germline V gene encodes CDR1 SNHLY and CDR2 FYNNEI. The CDR3 loop is CASPPGLAGGGLSYEQYF. As DNA, the CDR3 is TGTGCCAGCCCCCCGGGACTAGCGGGAGGGGGCCTATCCTACGAGCAGTACTTC.

The rearrangement uses TRBV5-1 and TRBJ2-1; 9 nucleotides line up with TRBD2. V shed 0 bases and J 10 bases; nucleotides not matched to a gene: 5. CDR1 and CDR2 from the germline V gene are SGHRS and YFSETQ. This CDR3 contains 14 residues. The CDR3, as DNA: TGCGCCAGCAGCTTGGTGGCGGGAGGGGAGGAGCAGTTCTTC. It yields the protein CASSLVAGGEEQFF.

The chain employs TRBV7-9 and TRBJ1-2, with 9 bases that match TRBD1. Germline V gene data show CDR1 as SEHNR and CDR2 as FQNEAQ (reference sequence). With 5 bases clipped from V and 8 bases from J, the junction kept 15 bases outside the gene matches. CDR3 length equals 16 residues. DNA of the CDR3: TGTGCCAGCAGCACGACCAACAGGGGGCCCGGATGGGGCTACACCTTC. Translation gives CASSTTNRGPGWGYTF.